A selection of T cell receptor beta chains follows, all from one sample in a study of cytomegalovirus exposure and HLA in healthy donors. Profiling relied on immunoSEQ multiplex PCR, and the TCRdb table lists in-frame clones only, not all of them. The repertoire holds 150,000 to 200,000 clones, 65% to 80% seen once, with about 4.6% in the top ten. Specimen: PBMCs. The receptors shown here come from a woman aged 25 to 39 in good health and CMV-seropositive. CDR3s include the opening cysteine and the closing phenylalanine or tryptophan. The D gene is left open where the match is weak. A clone size is listed for some rows: how often the clone was seen (once, few, many), or a class if it is expanded.

V gene	clone size	D gene	J gene	CDR3 DNA	CDR3 protein
TRBV30	.	TRBD1	TRBJ1-2	TGTGCCTGGTACAGACAGGGTTCAGGCTACACCTTC	CAWYRQGSGYTF
TRBV12-5	.	TRBD2	TRBJ2-5	TGTGCTAGTGGTTTGGGCCTCCCGACTAGCGGGGCTGCCAACCAAGAGACCCAGTACTTC	CASGLGLPTSGAANQETQYF
TRBV29-1	few	TRBD2	TRBJ2-3	TGCAGCGTTGTGCCGGGAGGGGTTGGAGATACGCAGTATTTT	CSVVPGGVGDTQYF
TRBV27	.	.	TRBJ2-7	TGTGCCAGCAGCGACCTAGGTTCGGGGGGCTCCCGCGAGCAGTACTTC	CASSDLGSGGSREQYF
TRBV5-4	.	.	TRBJ2-4	TGTGCCAGCAGCATGGACGCAGGGGCGCGGAACATTCAGTACTTC	CASSMDAGARNIQYF
TRBV4-1	.	TRBD2	TRBJ2-2	TGCGCCAGCAGCCCCTCTCCAACGGGGGGGCGTACCGGGGAGCTGTTTTTT	CASSPSPTGGRTGELFF
TRBV11-3	.	.	TRBJ2-2	TGTGCCAGCAGCTTGGGGGCCACGGACGTCGGGGAGCTGTTTTTT	CASSLGATDVGELFF
TRBV5-4	.	.	TRBJ1-4	TGTGCCAGCAGCTTCCTAATTTCCGAAAAACTGTTTTTT	CASSFLISEKLFF
TRBV14	.	.	TRBJ2-7	TGTGCCAGCAGCCAAGAAGGGGGAGTCTACGAGCAGTACTTC	CASSQEGGVYEQYF
TRBV7-9	.	TRBD1	TRBJ1-5	TGTGCCAGCAGCTCCGGGACAGGTATAGCCCCCAATCAGCCCCAGCATTTT	CASSSGTGIAPNQPQHF
TRBV5-5	.	.	TRBJ1-4	TGTGCCAGCAGCTGGGGGGAGTCAGAAAAACTGTTTTTT	CASSWGESEKLFF
TRBV2	few	TRBD1	TRBJ2-7	TGTGCCAGCAGTCGACAGGGTGTTGACGAGCAGTACTTC	CASSRQGVDEQYF
TRBV6-4	once	TRBD1	TRBJ1-1	TGTGTCGATCCGGGACAGGGGGTCTTTAATGAAGCTTTCTTT	CVDPGQGVFNEAFF
TRBV7-9	.	TRBD1	TRBJ2-7	TGTGCCAGCAGCAGCCGGGACAGGGTCTACGAGCAGTACTTC	CASSSRDRVYEQYF
TRBV10-3	.	TRBD1	TRBJ1-5	TGTGCCATCAGTGAAGGACAGGGTCCTCAGCCCCAGCATTTT	CAISEGQGPQPQHF
TRBV4-3	.	.	TRBJ1-2	TGCGCCAGCAGCCAGGACCCCCAGGGGCGGGATGGCTACACCTTC	CASSQDPQGRDGYTF
TRBV19	.	.	TRBJ1-6	TGTGCCAGTAACGTGGTTTGGGACTTGGGTAATTCACCCCTCCACTTT	CASNVVWDLGNSPLHF
TRBV5-8	.	TRBD2	TRBJ2-3	TGTGCCAGCAGCTGGCAACGGGCTAGCGGGAGTCGATCGGATACGCAGTATTTT	CASSWQRASGSRSDTQYF
TRBV5-4	few	TRBD1	TRBJ1-2	TGTGCCAGCAGCTTGGTTGCGGACAGGGTCTATGGCTACACCTTC	CASSLVADRVYGYTF
TRBV9	.	TRBD2	TRBJ2-3	TGTGCCAGCAGCGTCGGACTAGCGGGGGGACGTAGCACAGATACGCAGTATTTT	CASSVGLAGGRSTDTQYF
TRBV5-1	.	TRBD1	TRBJ1-1	TGCGCCAGCAGCTTGGGTGACAGGGCAATTAACACTGAAGCTTTCTTT	CASSLGDRAINTEAFF
TRBV5-5	.	.	TRBJ1-5	TGTGCCAGCAGCTTGCCAGGGATGGATCAGCCCCAGCATTTT	CASSLPGMDQPQHF
TRBV7-9	.	TRBD2	TRBJ2-5	TGTGCCAGCAGCTTACCGACTAGCGGCCAAGAGACCCAGTACTTC	CASSLPTSGQETQYF
TRBV7-8	.	TRBD1	TRBJ1-1	TGTGCCAGCACGAAGCAGGGGGCTCCAACGAACACTGAAGCTTTCTTT	CASTKQGAPTNTEAFF
TRBV25-1	few	TRBD1	TRBJ2-7	TGTGCCAGCAGTGAGCCAGACAGGGCCCGCACGTACGAGCAGTACTTC	CASSEPDRARTYEQYF
TRBV7-9	.	.	TRBJ1-5	TGTGCCAGCAGCCGGGAAAGGGGGCAGCCCCAGCATTTT	CASSRERGQPQHF
TRBV7-2	.	TRBD2	TRBJ2-5	TGTGCCAGCAGCCCCGGACTAGCGGGGGGGCAAGAGACCCAGTACTTC	CASSPGLAGGQETQYF
TRBV4-1	few	TRBD1	TRBJ1-5	TGCGCCAGTTGGGACAGGGGAGGGGATAGCAATCAGCCCCAGCATTTT	CASWDRGGDSNQPQHF
TRBV9	.	TRBD1	TRBJ2-1	TGTGCCAGCAGTGCTTCGACAGGGGCCTACAATGAGCAGTTCTTC	CASSASTGAYNEQFF
TRBV5-6	.	.	TRBJ2-7	TGTGCCAGCAGCTTGGCGGGACAATCCTACGAGCAGTACTTC	CASSLAGQSYEQYF
TRBV27	.	.	TRBJ1-4	TGTGCCAGCAGTTCCGGGAGTAATGAAAAACTGTTTTTT	CASSSGSNEKLFF
TRBV10-3	.	TRBD1	TRBJ1-1	TGTGCCATCAGTGTTACAGGGGTGAACACTGAAGCTTTCTTT	CAISVTGVNTEAFF
TRBV5-4	few	.	TRBJ2-3	TGTGCCAGCAGCCTTTTAGACAGGTTCAAGGTAGATACGCAGTATTTT	CASSLLDRFKVDTQYF
TRBV29-1	.	.	TRBJ2-1	TGCAGCGTTGGTCTAGCATTTGAGCAGTTCTTC	CSVGLAFEQFF
TRBV6-1	.	TRBD1	TRBJ2-3	TGTGCCAGCAAAAAGGGGGCAGGTGATACGCAGTATTTT	CASKKGAGDTQYF
TRBV7-9	.	.	TRBJ1-3	TGTGCCAGCAGCTTAGCTGGGGGCAGGAGCTCTGGAAACACCATATATTTT	CASSLAGGRSSGNTIYF
TRBV25-1	.	.	TRBJ1-2	TGTGCCAGCAGTCCAGGGTATGGCTACACCTTC	CASSPGYGYTF
TRBV5-1	.	.	TRBJ2-2	TGCGCCAGCAGCTTCTCGGGGGTTAACACCGGGGAGCTGTTTTTT	CASSFSGVNTGELFF
TRBV15	.	TRBD2	TRBJ2-1	TGTGCCACCAGCTCAGGGACTAGCGGGAGCAATGAGCAGTTCTTC	CATSSGTSGSNEQFF
TRBV5-6	.	TRBD1	TRBJ1-5	TGTGCCAGCAGCTTTGGGACAGGGTCACTTAATCAGCCCCAGCATTTT	CASSFGTGSLNQPQHF
TRBV10-3	.	.	TRBJ1-4	TGTGCCGCCGCGGGGGGGACCGCAACTAATGAAAAACTGTTTTTT	CAAAGGTATNEKLFF